These 20 T cell receptor beta chains came from one sample sequenced in a study of cytomegalovirus exposure and HLA in healthy donors. A multiplex PCR was run with 60 Vbeta primers and 13 Jbeta primers. Data came from immunoSEQ multiplex PCR; TCRdb stores just in-frame clones and leaves some out. The profile shows 150,000 to 190,000 clones, 75% of them singletons. The sample comprised PBMCs. These receptors all stem from a man aged 18 to 29 in good health and CMV-seronegative.

This clone was seen only a few times. The V and J genes are TRBV7-2 and TRBJ2-3, with 11 bases identical to TRBD2. V lost 3 bases and J lost 10; bases outside the gene matches: 15. Germline CDR1 reads SGHTA; CDR2 reads FQGNSA. There are 17 residues in the CDR3. The DNA of the CDR3 is TGTGCCAGCAGCTTGGCCGGGACTAGCGGACTTCTGGGGGCGCAGTATTTT. It codes for CASSLAGTSGLLGAQYF.

V gene TRBV7-8 combines with J gene TRBJ2-2, with D unresolved. V was cut by 3 bases and J by 3 bases, with 8 bases left in between. The CDR3 consists of 14 residues. Germline V gene sequence: CDR1 SGHVS, CDR2 FQNEAQ. The CDR3 loop is CASSFPLYTGELFF. In DNA form, the CDR3 reads TGTGCCAGCAGCTTCCCCCTCTACACCGGGGAGCTGTTTTTT. Based on the CDR3 plus reference TRBV7-8 and TRBJ2-2, the full variable domain is GAGVSQSPRYKVAKRGQDVALRCDPISGHVSLFWYQQALGQGPEFLTYFQNEAQLDKSGLPSDRFFAERPEGSVSTLKIQRTQQEDSAVYLCASSFPLYTGELFFGEGSRLTVL.

The V and J genes are TRBV6-5 and TRBJ2-7, with TRBD1 as a possible D gene (6 bases). This CDR3 is built from 14 residues. V shed 6 bases and J shed 0 bases, with 12 bases lying between them. Germline loops: CDR1 MNHEY, CDR2 SVGAGI. CDR3: CASSPGHSSYEQYF. Written as DNA, the CDR3 is TGTGCCAGCAGCCCGGGACACAGCTCCTACGAGCAGTACTTC.

This rearrangement joins TRBV4-3 to TRBJ2-1; 7 bases align to TRBD2. The germline V gene encodes CDR1 LGHNA and CDR2 YSLEER. Trimming took 3 bases from V and 8 from J; bases not matched to a gene: 7. CDR3 size: 14 residues. The DNA for the CDR3 is TGCGCCAGCAGCCAGGGTGTGGGGGGGGATGAGCAGTTCTTC. This sequence encodes CASSQGVGGDEQFF.

This clone occurred once. The rearrangement joins TRBV19 to TRBJ2-7; TRBD1 matches 9 bases. The CDR3 is 15 amino acids. Germline loops: CDR1 LNHDA, CDR2 SQIVND (reference sequence). V was clipped by 2 bases and J by 6 bases; unmatched bases: 8. The CDR3 coding sequence is TGTGCCAGTAGTATAAGGAACAGGGGGCGGATCGAGCAGTACTTC. The encoded protein is CASSIRNRGRIEQYF.

This clone was recorded once. The same CDR3 is also encoded by other DNA sequences in this sample. The rearrangement links TRBV4-3 to TRBJ1-1, with D possibly matching TRBD1 (5 bases). Germline V gene data show CDR1 as LGHNA and CDR2 as YSLEER. V lost 0 bases to trimming and J lost 5 bases, with 19 bases between them. This CDR3 is built from 17 residues. The CDR3 DNA follows: TGCGCCAGCAGCCAAGATGCGCGGGAGGGGCTGGGGACTGAAGCTTTCTTT. This encodes CASSQDAREGLGTEAFF.

This clone was counted a few times. The chain recombines TRBV7-2 with TRBJ2-1; 7 nucleotides agree with TRBD2. Trimming removed 3 bases from V and 9 bases from J; junction bases left unmatched: 8. This CDR3 is built from 14 residues. Germline values: CDR1 SGHTA, CDR2 FQGNSA. The CDR3 reads CASSLGGRGVEQFF. The CDR3 region has the DNA TGTGCCAGCAGCTTGGGAGGGAGAGGGGTTGAGCAGTTCTTC.

V is TRBV2 and J is TRBJ2-3; D may be TRBD2 (6 bases). The CDR3 consists of 14 residues. Trimming took off 5 bases at V and 5 bases at J, with 14 bases between the two ends. Germline V CDR1 and CDR2: SNHLY, FYNNEI. CDR3: CASSPRAAGDTQYF. In DNA form, the CDR3 reads TGTGCCAGCAGTCCCCGGGCAGCGGGAGATACGCAGTATTTT.

The chain is built from TRBV19 and TRBJ1-5; a weak D match, TRBD1 (6 bases). This CDR3 spans 13 amino acids. CDR1 and CDR2 from the germline V gene are LNHDA and SQIVND (reference sequence). The V end lost 9 bases, the J end lost 8 bases, and 17 bases lay between the germline ends. The CDR3, as DNA: TGTGCCAGCGGGGGGGCCCCGACGAAGCCCCAGCATTTT. Translating gives CASGGAPTKPQHF. The variable domain in full, with the rest retrieved from reference TRBV19 and TRBJ1-5, is DGGITQSPKYLFRKEGQNVTLSCEQNLNHDAMYWYRQDPGQGLRLIYYSQIVNDFQKGDIAEGYSVSREKKESFPLTVTSAQKNPTAFYLCASGGAPTKPQHFGDGTRLSIL.

This clone has only one observation. This same CDR3 is encoded by further DNA sequences in the sample. The J gene is TRBJ2-3, the V gene TRBV5-1; a weak D match, TRBD2 (6 bases). CDR1 is SGHRS, CDR2 YFSETQ, per germline. This CDR3 is 13 amino acids long. Trimming left V 7 bases short and J 0 bases short, with 9 bases between. The CDR3 nucleotides read TGCGCCAGCTCGAGCGGGAGCACAGATACGCAGTATTTT. Encoded protein: CASSSGSTDTQYF.

The chain recombines TRBV7-2 with TRBJ2-7; D not resolved. CDR1 SGHTA and CDR2 FQGNSA come from the germline V gene. The CDR3 length is 15 residues. V was cut by 1 base and J by 1 base, with 11 bases left in between. CDR3 nucleotide sequence: TGTGCCAGCAGCTTAGGGTCGGCGGTATCCTACGAGCAGTACTTC. Its protein is CASSLGSAVSYEQYF.

The V and J genes are TRBV7-9 and TRBJ2-3; D possibly corresponds to TRBD1 (6 bases). Trimming left V 5 bases short and J 2 bases short, with 14 bases between. CDR3 length equals 15 residues. Germline V gene sequence: CDR1 SEHNR, CDR2 FQNEAQ (reference sequence). This chain's CDR3 is CASSLRQAPTDTQYF. The CDR3 nucleotides are TGTGCCAGCAGCCTACGACAGGCTCCCACAGATACGCAGTATTTT.

The chain has TRBV19 and TRBJ2-1, with TRBD2 identical over 10 bases. Germline V gene sequence: CDR1 LNHDA, CDR2 SQIVND (reference sequence). The length of the CDR3 is 16 residues. Losses at the gene ends were 1 base for V and 5 bases for J; bases not matched to a gene: 5. Here the CDR3 DNA reads TGTGCCAGTAGTATAGTGGGGACTAGCGACAACAATGAGCAGTTCTTC. Its protein product is CASSIVGTSDNNEQFF. Together with reference TRBV19 and TRBJ2-1, the CDR3 gives the full variable domain: DGGITQSPKYLFRKEGQNVTLSCEQNLNHDAMYWYRQDPGQGLRLIYYSQIVNDFQKGDIAEGYSVSREKKESFPLTVTSAQKNPTAFYLCASSIVGTSDNNEQFFGPGTRLTVL.

This clone has only one observation. V usage is TRBV6-6 and J usage is TRBJ1-2, with 7 bases lining up with TRBD1. The V gene end was trimmed by 2 bases and the J gene end by 2 bases; junction bases not matched to a gene: 2. The length of the CDR3 is 14 residues. CDR1 and CDR2 (germline): MNHNY, SVGAGI (reference sequence). The CDR3 DNA reads as TGTGCCAGCAGTTACCCAGGGGGGAACTATGGCTACACCTTC. Amino acids: CASSYPGGNYGYTF.

The chain links TRBV15 to TRBJ1-5; maybe TRBD1 (5 bases). V dropped 7 bases and J dropped 1 base, with 11 bases sitting between them. The CDR3 is made up of 14 amino acids. CDR1 LNHNV and CDR2 YYDKDF come from the germline V gene (reference sequence). This chain's CDR3 is CATTQQDSNQPQHF. Here the CDR3 DNA reads TGTGCCACCACCCAACAGGACAGCAATCAGCCCCAGCATTTT.

The CDR3 sequence: CASSEPFGSNEQFF. In DNA form, the CDR3 reads TGCGCCAGCAGTGAGCCTTTTGGGAGTAATGAGCAGTTCTTC. The rearrangement joins TRBV10-2 to TRBJ2-1; a possible D gene is TRBD2 (5 bases). The CDR3 spans 14 residues. Germline V gives CDR1 WSHSY, CDR2 SAAADI. V lost 2 bases, J lost 7 bases, and 12 bases lay in between.

The DNA of the CDR3 is TGTGCCTGGAGTGCACGGAAGGGGGAGACCCAGTACTTC. It is translated as CAWSARKGETQYF. The chain links TRBV30 to TRBJ2-5, with D perhaps TRBD1 (5 bases). Germline-derived CDR1 and CDR2 are GTSNPN and SVGIG (reference sequence). V dropped 1 base and J dropped 5 bases, with 11 bases sitting between them. This CDR3 comprises 13 residues. The entire variable domain, with the rest obtained from reference TRBV30 and TRBJ2-5, is as follows: SQTIHQWPATLVQPVGSPLSLECTVEGTSNPNLYWYRQAAGRGLQLLFYSVGIGQISSEVPQNLSASRPQDRQFILSSKKLLLSDSGFYLCAWSARKGETQYFGPGTRLLVL.

The J gene is TRBJ2-7, the V gene TRBV30; 7 nucleotides match TRBD2. The CDR3 has 16 residues. V trimming: 2 bases; J trimming: 7 bases; junction bases outside the gene matches: 17. CDR1 is GTSNPN, CDR2 SVGIG, per germline (reference sequence). CDR3 amino acids: CAWSSLLRMREGEQYF. DNA for the CDR3: TGTGCCTGGAGTTCCCTTTTGAGAATGAGGGAGGGGGAGCAGTACTTC. Using reference TRBV30 and TRBJ2-7 for the parts outside the CDR3, the full variable domain is SQTIHQWPATLVQPVGSPLSLECTVEGTSNPNLYWYRQAAGRGLQLLFYSVGIGQISSEVPQNLSASRPQDRQFILSSKKLLLSDSGFYLCAWSSLLRMREGEQYFGPGTRLTVT.

The chain carries TRBV6-7 and TRBJ1-2; 8 positions agree with TRBD1. TRBV6-7 is an ORF; its function is uncertain. V dropped 2 bases and J dropped 7; count of bases not matched to a gene: 6. The CDR3 contains 14 residues. Here the CDR3 reads CASSYLRGRVGYTF. DNA of the CDR3: TGTGCCAGCAGTTACCTCAGGGGGCGGGTTGGCTACACCTTC.

The DNA of the CDR3 is TGTGCCAGCAGCCGGTTGGAGGGACAGAAAAACGAGCAGTACTTC. Translation: CASSRLEGQKNEQYF. The gene calls are TRBV14 and TRBJ2-7; a possible D gene is TRBD1 (7 bases). Germline loops: CDR1 SGHDN, CDR2 FVKESK. The CDR3 length is 15 residues. Trimming pared 4 bases from V and 5 bases from J, leaving 18 bases between. Together with reference TRBV14 and TRBJ2-7, the CDR3 gives the full variable domain: EAGVTQFPSHSVIEKGQTVTLRCDPISGHDNLYWYRRVMGKEIKFLLHFVKESKQDESGMPNNRFLAERTGGTYSTLKVQPAELEDSGVYFCASSRLEGQKNEQYFGPGTRLTVT.